Listed below are T cell receptor beta chains from one sample, sequenced in a study of shared clonotypes between healthy human individuals. The method was immunoSEQ multiplex PCR; TCRdb's version includes in-frame clones alone and lacks a portion of them. The top ten clones hold about 0.11% of a sample with about 590,000 clones, 95% to 96% of them seen once. The sequenced sample was naive CD8+ T cells sorted from blood. Receptor source: a woman in her twenties or thirties in good health. Each CDR3 is given with its conserved first and last residue.

cdr3_aa: CAISVTTRLVETQYF
v_call: TRBV10-3

cdr3_aa: CASSHGQGSNEQYF
v_call: TRBV27

cdr3_aa: CAIWEGGATPGLFF
v_call: TRBV2

cdr3_aa: CASSLEVGQAYEQYF
v_call: TRBV11-2

cdr3_aa: CASSLGAGSYNEQFF
v_call: TRBV7-7

cdr3_aa: CASSPGLAGDVYNEQFF
v_call: TRBV28

cdr3_aa: CASSPGLAGKYEQYF
v_call: TRBV27

cdr3_aa: CASTQLPHEQYF
v_call: TRBV7-9

cdr3_aa: CSTRGAYNEQFF
v_call: TRBV29-1

cdr3_aa: CASSLRDSAYEQYF
v_call: TRBV28

cdr3_aa: CASSVEGLLNEQFF
v_call: TRBV9

cdr3_aa: CASRGQGAKNIQYF
v_call: TRBV11-2

cdr3_aa: CASSPTWGSSYNEQFF
v_call: TRBV7-9

cdr3_aa: CASSVRDSNQPQHF
v_call: TRBV19

cdr3_aa: CASSRLGSQETQYF
v_call: TRBV13

cdr3_aa: CASSDSYTEAFF
v_call: TRBV2

cdr3_aa: CASSRTGGGYEQYF
v_call: TRBV27

cdr3_aa: CASSLPQTGYTF
v_call: TRBV28

cdr3_aa: CASSLVPYRGNEQFF
v_call: TRBV11-2

cdr3_aa: CASSGQDGARYEQYF
v_call: TRBV5-4

cdr3_aa: CASSSDRGNYEQYF
v_call: TRBV5-4

cdr3_aa: CASSYSLRGSGNTIYF
v_call: TRBV6-5

cdr3_aa: CASSQAFNMGENSPLHF
v_call: TRBV4-2

cdr3_aa: CATSRGGLAGEQYF
v_call: TRBV15

cdr3_aa: CASSPEGLAGGDNEQFF
v_call: TRBV5-1

cdr3_aa: CASSLGDRTYNEQFF
v_call: TRBV27

cdr3_aa: CASSLVAGIHEQYF
v_call: TRBV19

cdr3_aa: CAWSAPPGTVNQPQHF
v_call: TRBV30

cdr3_aa: CASSPSTGELFF
v_call: TRBV27

cdr3_aa: CASSDPGEGLGYTF
v_call: TRBV25-1

cdr3_aa: CAFGQGPPYGYTF
v_call: TRBV6-1

cdr3_aa: CASSLGDYTEAFF
v_call: TRBV11-3

cdr3_aa: CSVIQERYEQYF
v_call: TRBV29-1

cdr3_aa: CASEGVSSPYEQYF
v_call: TRBV2

cdr3_aa: CASSLSAYNEQFF
v_call: TRBV27

cdr3_aa: CSVEASGRAPYGFF
v_call: TRBV29-1

cdr3_aa: CASSLLASENEQYF
v_call: TRBV28